This T cell receptor (beta chain) is from a study of post-analysis software for immune sequencing data. Whole-study results and caveats: By F measure, strong co-clustering occurred among samples prepared in the same batch. Those with multiple sclerosis, the patient group, showed significantly lower normalized Chao1 diversity than controls. About five TRBV segments (TRBV5-6, TRBV5-1 and TRBV20-1 among them) occurred more frequently in patients than in controls.

This clonotype was counted only a few times. What it binds is not known. TCR beta libraries were prepared from cDNA with unique molecular identifiers. The source material, about 0.95 to 11 million T cells, gave rise to 400,000 to 550,000 cDNA molecules. One entry per CDR3 protein results from TCRdb running MiXCR on the PCR reads. This table holds approximately 730,000 distinct CDR3 sequences, roughly 29% found once. This CDR3 has 13 amino acids. Germline CDR1 DFQATT, CDR2 SNEGSKA (reference sequence). Trimming left V 3 bases short and J 4 bases short, with 12 bases between. The TCR was taken from a girl aged 5-17 years with multiple sclerosis. The chain recombines TRBV20-1 with TRBJ1-2; D not resolved. Sample: blood. The CDR3 sequence is CSARIRPAYGYTF. For the CDR3, the DNA is TGCAGTGCTAGGATCCGCCCCGCCTATGGCTACACCTTC.